The sequence of this T cell receptor beta chain was determined in a study of chemoradiotherapy in HPV16-positive cancers. Note on this clone: Its specificity is unknown.

The repertoire was sequenced with immunoSEQ multiplex PCR; TCRdb's copy has only in-frame clones and lacks some. The sample holds 8,600 or so clones, around 83% seen once. Repertoires were sampled repeatedly during chemoradiotherapy. The CDR3 extends over 11 amino acids. Germline CDR1 DFQATT, CDR2 SNEGSKA (reference sequence). Trimming left V 4 bases short and J 4 bases short, with 4 bases between. Notes on the study in general: Functional assays defining HPV-specific T cells used only a couple of HPV16-positive patients. During treatment, candidate HPV-specific clones and E7-related motifs expanded in tumor.

The chain joins TRBV20-1 to TRBJ1-4; D not certain. The clonotype comes from a human donor with HPV-associated anogenital cancer. Material: tumor tissue, obtained from a patient who underwent chemoradiotherapy. The CDR3 region is CSANGNEKLFF. CDR3 nucleotides: TGCAGTGCTAATGGTAATGAAAAACTGTTTTTT.